A selection of T cell receptor beta chains follows, all from one sample in a study of blood T cell repertoires in COVID-19. Sequenced by immunoSEQ multiplex PCR; TCRdb stores in-frame clones only, minus some. Of about 320,000 clones in the sample, nearly 90% were seen once. Sequencing input: PBMCs or T cells enriched from blood (not recorded which). These receptors were obtained from a woman in her twenties or thirties who had recovered from COVID-19. CDR3s include the opening cysteine and the closing phenylalanine or tryptophan. D genes are given only for firm matches. Not all rows give a size; the values are once, few, many and, for expanded clones, a class.

NA,TRBV5-4,NA,TRBJ2-4,13,CASSFFKGNIQYF,TGTGCCAGCAGCTTTTTCAAGGGGAACATTCAGTACTTC
NA,TRBV5-1,TRBD2,TRBJ2-1,17,CASRLELAGGQTNEQFF,TGCGCCAGCAGATTGGAACTAGCGGGGGGCCAAACCAATGAGCAGTTCTTC
NA,TRBV18,TRBD2,TRBJ2-1,14,CASSLSGGSDEQFF,TGTGCCAGCTCACTATCCGGGGGGAGCGATGAGCAGTTCTTC
NA,TRBV29-1,NA,TRBJ2-1,14,CSVEDQGPGDEQFF,TGCAGCGTTGAAGATCAGGGGCCCGGGGATGAGCAGTTCTTC
NA,TRBV5-1,TRBD1,TRBJ2-3,16,CASSLAGTGGADTQYF,TGCGCCAGCAGCTTGGCCGGGACAGGGGGTGCAGATACGCAGTATTTT
NA,TRBV9,TRBD1,TRBJ1-5,15,CASSVGQGVTQPQHF,TGTGCCAGCAGCGTAGGACAGGGAGTGACTCAGCCCCAGCATTTT
NA,TRBV18,TRBD1,TRBJ1-2,13,CAVPGRGRNGYTF,TGTGCCGTCCCGGGCAGGGGGCGGAATGGCTACACCTTC
NA,TRBV7-9,NA,TRBJ2-1,13,CASSSRVVGEQFF,TGTGCCAGCAGCTCCAGGGTTGTGGGTGAGCAGTTCTTC
NA,TRBV27,TRBD1,TRBJ1-2,16,CASSPSPTGGAYGYTF,TGTGCCAGCAGTCCGTCACCCACAGGGGGGGCCTATGGCTACACCTTC
NA,TRBV9,TRBD1,TRBJ2-5,15,CASSVAQGAVETQYF,TGTGCCAGCAGCGTAGCACAGGGGGCTGTCGAGACCCAGTACTTC
NA,TRBV6-6,NA,TRBJ1-1,14,CASSYRGDGTEAFF,TGTGCCAGCAGTTACCGGGGTGATGGGACTGAAGCTTTCTTT
NA,TRBV5-8,TRBD2,TRBJ2-1,18,CASSVGLAGVSSYNEQFF,TGTGCCAGCAGCGTCGGCCTAGCGGGGGTATCCTCCTACAATGAGCAGTTCTTC
NA,TRBV9,TRBD1,TRBJ1-2,16,CASSVKLNRDRAYYTF,TGTGCCAGCAGCGTAAAGCTAAACCGGGACAGGGCGTATTACACCTTC
NA,TRBV7-8,NA,TRBJ2-2,15,CASSFILAHTGELFF,TGTGCCAGCAGCTTCATCCTAGCCCACACCGGGGAGCTGTTTTTT
once,TRBV19,TRBD1,TRBJ1-1,12,CASSHRGTEAFF,TGTGCCAGTAGCCACAGGGGCACTGAAGCTTTCTTT
NA,TRBV13,TRBD1,TRBJ2-2,14,CASSPDRGEVELFF,TGTGCCAGCAGCCCTGACAGGGGAGAAGTGGAGCTGTTTTTT